The next 6 T cell receptor beta chains were all read from a single sample in a study of control samples from healthy donors and cancer patients. Clones were read by immunoSEQ multiplex PCR, and TCRdb kept only the in-frame ones, dropping some. The repertoire holds roughly 50,000 clones, with around 90% as singletons. Sequenced: PBMCs. The source is a man under 40 with colorectal cancer.

This chain joins TRBV18 and TRBJ2-3; weak D call: TRBD1 (5 bases). The CDR3 has 15 residues. Germline CDR1 reads KGHSH; CDR2 reads LQKENI. Trimming pared 3 bases from V and 2 bases from J, leaving 12 bases between. CDR3 sequence: CASSPWGGYTDTQYF. In DNA, the CDR3 is TGTGCCAGCTCACCTTGGGGCGGTTACACAGATACGCAGTATTTT. The full variable domain, its missing parts supplied by reference TRBV18 and TRBJ2-3, is NAGVMQNPRHLVRRRGQEARLRCSPMKGHSHVYWYRQLPEEGLKFMVYLQKENIIDESGMPKERFSAEFPKEGPSILRIQQVVRGDSAAYFCASSPWGGYTDTQYFGPGTRLTVL.

This rearrangement joins TRBV7-2 to TRBJ2-3; 9 bases line up with TRBD2. J lost 1 base, V lost 4 bases, and 6 bases had no gene match. Per germline, CDR1 SGHTA and CDR2 FQGNSA. CDR3 length: 16 amino acids. In DNA form, the CDR3 reads TGTGCCAGCAGCTCGGGGGCTAGCGGGGGCACAGATACGCAGTATTTT. Translation: CASSSGASGGTDTQYF.

The gene calls are TRBV7-2 and TRBJ1-1; tentatively, D is TRBD1 (6 bases). Trimming took 1 base from V and 7 from J, leaving 16 bases between them. The CDR3 contains 15 residues. Germline V gene lookup returns CDR1 SGHTA and CDR2 FQGNSA. CDR3 region: CASSLEVSGAVEAFF. The CDR3 DNA sequence: TGTGCCAGCAGCTTAGAGGTTTCGGGGGCCGTTGAAGCTTTCTTT. Complete variable domain (other parts from reference TRBV7-2 and TRBJ1-1): GAGVSQSPSNKVTEKGKDVELRCDPISGHTALYWYRQSLGQGLEFLIYFQGNSAPDKSGLPSDRFSAERTGGSVSTLTIQRTQQEDSAVYLCASSLEVSGAVEAFFGQGTRLTVV.

CDR3 in amino acids: CASEGGVNYNEQFF. The CDR3 DNA sequence: TGTGCCAGCGAAGGGGGGGTGAATTACAATGAGCAGTTCTTC. This rearrangement joins TRBV2 to TRBJ2-1; D is possibly TRBD2 (7 bases). Trimming took off 8 bases at V and 4 bases at J, with 15 bases between the two ends. The CDR3 totals 14 residues. CDR1 and CDR2 (germline): SNHLY, FYNNEI.

The chain uses TRBV6-6 and TRBJ2-5; the match to TRBD2 covers 7 bases. This CDR3 has 16 amino acids. J was trimmed by 4 bases and V by 0 bases; bases with no gene match: 8. The germline V gene encodes CDR1 MNHNY and CDR2 SVGAGI (reference sequence). The CDR3 reads CASSYSRAGRGETQYF. Here the CDR3 DNA reads TGTGCCAGCAGTTACTCTAGAGCGGGGAGGGGAGAGACCCAGTACTTC.

The chain recombines TRBV27 with TRBJ2-2; no clear D gene. V was cut by 0 bases and J by 1 base, with 0 bases left in between. This CDR3 region has 13 residues. Germline assignment: CDR1 MNHEY and CDR2 SMNVEV (reference sequence). CDR3 nucleotide sequence: TGTGCCAGCAGTTTATCGAACACCGGGGAGCTGTTTTTT. This gives the protein CASSLSNTGELFF.